The source of this TCR beta chain is a study of T cell changes during pregnancy in multiple sclerosis. The CDR3 has 15 amino acids. J lost 4 bases, V lost 1 base, and 7 bases had no gene match. From germline, CDR1 is MGHDK and CDR2 SYGVNS. Clones were sequenced by immunoSEQ multiplex PCR, and TCRdb holds only the in-frame ones, with some missing. The sample holds tens of thousands of clones, 90% to 95% seen once. Sequenced here: CD4+ T cells from peripheral blood mononuclear cells, sampled after pregnancy. V usage is TRBV25-1 and J usage is TRBJ2-7, with 7 bases aligning to TRBD1. This receptor was identified in a female donor with multiple sclerosis, enrolled in a pregnancy study. DNA for the CDR3: TGTGCCAGCAGTGAATCAACAGGGGTCCCTTACGAGCAGTACTTC. Its protein product is CASSESTGVPYEQYF.